This T cell receptor (beta chain) appears in the sequencing data of a study of early T cells in non-severe SARS-CoV-2 infection. Whole-study results and caveats: VDJdb matches were skewed toward anti-spike CD8 T cell responses.

Unique molecular identifiers tagged individual cDNA molecules. TCRdb re-called the 5' RACE reads with MiXCR, one entry per CDR3 protein. The sample lists tens of thousands of distinct CDR3 sequences, less than 10% seen once, with 4% to 5.5% in the top ten. The CDR3 runs 14 residues. Germline V gives CDR1 SGHTA, CDR2 FQGTGA. With V trimmed by 3 bases and J by 5 bases, 4 bases remained unmatched. This clonotype was picked up many times. Antigen: not known. This receptor was obtained from an adult who was a healthcare worker with PCR-confirmed SARS-CoV-2 infection or an uninfected control (not recorded which). The J gene is TRBJ1-1, the V gene TRBV7-3, with 9 positions matching TRBD1. Here the sequenced sample was whole blood, taken at baseline. The CDR3 here is CASSFATGGTEAFF. Written as DNA, the CDR3 is TGTGCCAGCAGCTTTGCGACAGGGGGGACTGAAGCTTTCTTT.